The 17 T cell receptor beta chains listed next were all sequenced from one sample in a study of OX40 agonist ivuxolimab in advanced cancers. Libraries were prepared by immunoSEQ multiplex PCR; TCRdb keeps only in-frame clonotypes and omits some of them. The sample has around 100,000 clones; less than 95% are singletons. The starting material was CD4+ or CD8+ T cells sorted from blood, obtained in a trial of the OX40 agonist ivuxolimab. Receptor source: an adult with an advanced solid tumor such as melanoma, head and neck, liver or kidney cancer.

V is TRBV5-4 and J is TRBJ1-3, with a weak D call TRBD1 (6 bases). The germline gives CDR1 SGHNT, CDR2 YYREEE (reference sequence). V dropped 0 bases and J dropped 0 bases, with 7 bases sitting between them. The CDR3 length is 15 residues. The CDR3 region has the DNA TGTGCCAGCAGCTTGGGAGGGGGCTCTGGAAACACCATATATTTT. The encoded protein is CASSLGGGSGNTIYF.

This clone was recorded only once. The gene calls are TRBV2 and TRBJ1-2; 8 positions match TRBD1. Per the germline V gene, CDR1 is SNHLY and CDR2 is FYNNEI. J gave up 2 bases and V 8 bases, and 1 base lay outside the gene matches. The CDR3 runs to 12 residues. The CDR3 DNA reads as TGTGCCAGCGGGACAGGAAACTATGGCTACACCTTC. Residues: CASGTGNYGYTF.

The chain is built from TRBV5-1 and TRBJ2-1, with D perhaps matching TRBD2 (5 bases). The germline V and J ends were trimmed by 0 bases and 0 bases, with 13 bases remaining between them. Germline-derived CDR1 and CDR2 are SGHRS and YFSETQ. The CDR3 contains 17 residues. CDR3 in amino acids: CASSLEGASSSYNEQFF. The CDR3 DNA reads as TGCGCCAGCAGCTTGGAGGGCGCTAGCAGCTCCTACAATGAGCAGTTCTTC.

The V and J genes are TRBV7-2 and TRBJ1-3, with D possibly matching TRBD1 (6 bases). This CDR3 is 17 amino acids long. Germline assignment: CDR1 SGHTA and CDR2 FQGNSA. The V end was cut by 5 bases, the J end by 1 base, with 18 bases between. As DNA, the CDR3 is TGTGCCAGCAGCCGCCTCGGACAGACCCTATCTGGAAACACCATATATTTT. Translated: CASSRLGQTLSGNTIYF.

The chain links TRBV5-6 to TRBJ2-7; D not certain. This CDR3 spans 15 amino acids. Germline V gene lookup returns CDR1 SGHDT and CDR2 YYEEEE. With 1 base removed from V and 2 bases from J, the gap between germline ends came to 13 bases. The CDR3 here is CASSLFGRYAYEQYF. CDR3 DNA: TGTGCCAGCAGCTTGTTTGGTCGATATGCCTACGAGCAGTACTTC.

As regards this clone: The sample has other DNA sequences that encode this CDR3 too. The V and J genes are TRBV7-2 and TRBJ1-3, with 7 bases that match TRBD1. The trim removed 7 bases at V and 4 bases at J, leaving 7 bases unmatched. Per the germline V gene, CDR1 is SGHTA and CDR2 is FQGNSA. The CDR3 contains 14 residues. The CDR3 coding sequence is TGTGCCAGCAACCCAGGGGGTTCAGGAAACACCATATATTTT. This translates into CASNPGGSGNTIYF. The full variable domain, completed using reference TRBV7-2 and TRBJ1-3, is GAGVSQSPSNKVTEKGKDVELRCDPISGHTALYWYRQSLGQGLEFLIYFQGNSAPDKSGLPSDRFSAERTGGSVSTLTIQRTQQEDSAVYLCASNPGGSGNTIYFGEGSWLTVV.

The chain employs TRBV4-3 and TRBJ1-4; D may be TRBD1 (6 bases). The length of the CDR3 is 16 residues. V lost 4 bases to trimming and J lost 5 bases, with 17 bases between them. Germline values: CDR1 LGHNA, CDR2 YSLEER. The CDR3 bases are TGCGCCAGCAGCCGACACTACAGGGAGCCGAATGAAAAACTGTTTTTT. Its protein is CASSRHYREPNEKLFF.

The chain has TRBV19 and TRBJ2-7, with 9 bases lining up with TRBD1. CDR3 length equals 14 residues. With V trimmed by 4 bases and J by 2 bases, 3 bases remained unmatched. Germline CDR1 is LNHDA and CDR2 is SQIVND (reference sequence). CDR3 residues: CASSTTGGPYEQYF. CDR3 DNA: TGTGCCAGTAGTACGACAGGGGGGCCCTACGAGCAGTACTTC.

The chain has TRBV7-2 and TRBJ1-5; D remains ambiguous. The ends were cut back, 3 bases at V and 1 base at J, with 7 bases in the middle. This CDR3 spans 14 amino acids. The germline V gene has CDR1 SGHTA and CDR2 FQGNSA. CDR3 sequence reads: CASSFGISNQPQHF. The CDR3 nucleotides are TGTGCCAGCAGCTTTGGGATAAGCAATCAGCCCCAGCATTTT.

The chain combines TRBV19 with TRBJ2-1; D is ambiguous. CDR3 length: 13 residues. Germline-derived CDR1 and CDR2 are LNHDA and SQIVND (reference sequence). Trimming stripped 0 bases from V and 13 bases from J, with 13 bases between. The CDR3 region is CASSIDQTGFQFF. For the CDR3, the DNA is TGTGCCAGTAGTATAGATCAAACGGGCTTCCAGTTCTTC.

V and J are TRBV7-2 and TRBJ2-3; 10 nucleotides line up with TRBD2. The CDR3 runs to 15 residues. Trimming at V came to 7 bases and at J to 1 base, leaving 5 bases not matched to a gene. Germline V gene sequence: CDR1 SGHTA, CDR2 FQGNSA. CDR3 coding DNA: TGTGCCAGCACCCCAGCGGGAGGGGGCACAGATACGCAGTATTTT. Protein product: CASTPAGGGTDTQYF.

This clone was recorded only once. This sequence joins TRBV18 and TRBJ2-2, with TRBD1 matching 9 bases. The CDR3 runs to 15 residues. After removal of 3 bases from V and 6 bases from J, the junction contained 5 bases not matched to a gene. Germline assignment: CDR1 KGHSH and CDR2 LQKENI. CDR3 region: CASSPGQGTSGELFF. CDR3 DNA: TGTGCCAGCTCACCGGGACAGGGAACGTCCGGGGAGCTGTTTTTT.

The chain employs TRBV5-1 and TRBJ1-1, with a possible D match to TRBD1 (5 bases). This CDR3 has 15 amino acids. The V end lost 2 bases, the J end lost 3 bases, and 14 bases lay between the germline ends. In germline, CDR1 is SGHRS, CDR2 YFSETQ. The CDR3 sequence: CASSLRVGGDTEAFF. The DNA for the CDR3 is TGCGCCAGCAGCTTACGGGTCGGGGGAGACACTGAAGCTTTCTTT.

The chain couples TRBV7-6 to TRBJ2-1; D could derive from TRBD1 or TRBD2 (5 bases each). Trimming removed 5 bases from V and 9 bases from J, with 11 bases in between. This CDR3 has 12 amino acids. The V gene's germline CDR1 is SGHVS and CDR2 FNYEAQ. CDR3 nucleotide sequence: TGTGCCAGCAGCAGAGGGGAATCTGAGCAGTTCTTC. Its translation is CASSRGESEQFF.

V and J are TRBV18 and TRBJ1-6; D perhaps matches TRBD1 (5 bases). This CDR3 is 13 amino acids long. V lost 3 bases, J lost 8 bases, and 8 bases lay in between. Per germline, CDR1 KGHSH and CDR2 LQKENI. The CDR3 is CASSPDRDSPLHF. DNA for the CDR3: TGTGCCAGCTCACCCGACAGAGATTCACCCCTCCACTTT.

V usage is TRBV7-6 and J usage is TRBJ1-6, with a tentative D call TRBD1 (6 bases). V lost 4 bases and J 5 bases, leaving 9 bases between the germline ends. The CDR3 extends over 14 amino acids. Looked up from germline, CDR1 is SGHVS and CDR2 is FNYEAQ. The CDR3 region is CASSSDRHNSPLHF. The CDR3 bases are TGTGCCAGCAGCTCGGACAGACATAATTCACCCCTCCACTTT.

This chain uses TRBV6-1 with TRBJ2-7; 9 nucleotides match TRBD1. The germline V gene has CDR1 MNHNS and CDR2 SASEGT. This CDR3 is built from 14 residues. The ends lost 4 bases at V and 3 bases at J; junction bases unmatched: 4. This CDR3 is CASSVGQGRYEQYF. The CDR3 coding sequence is TGTGCCAGCAGTGTCGGACAGGGGCGCTACGAGCAGTACTTC.